The source of this T cell receptor beta chain is a study of PD-1 blockade in classical Hodgkin lymphoma. Overall study results and limits: Healthy donors were reported to have higher baseline TCR diversity than newly diagnosed patients. Nivolumab initiation under 1 year post-ASCT meant exclusion.

Assay used: immunoSEQ multiplex PCR; TCRdb lists only in-frame clones, some missing. The data contain about 24,000 clones, around 63% of them singletons. Every patient had relapsed following autologous stem cell transplantation, and cohorts differed in brentuximab vedotin exposure. Per the germline V gene, CDR1 is KGHSH and CDR2 is LQKENI. The V end was cut by 3 bases, the J end by 4 bases, with 12 bases between. The CDR3 is made up of 15 amino acids. About this clone: Antigen specificity is unknown.

The sequence derives from a human donor with classical Hodgkin lymphoma. The genes are TRBV18 and TRBJ2-2; D may correspond to TRBD1 or TRBD2 (5 bases each). Sequenced material: peripheral blood mononuclear cells (PBMCs), taken at baseline. The chain's CDR3 is CASSPEQDSTGELFF. CDR3 sequence (DNA): TGTGCCAGCTCACCGGAACAGGACTCCACCGGGGAGCTGTTTTTT.